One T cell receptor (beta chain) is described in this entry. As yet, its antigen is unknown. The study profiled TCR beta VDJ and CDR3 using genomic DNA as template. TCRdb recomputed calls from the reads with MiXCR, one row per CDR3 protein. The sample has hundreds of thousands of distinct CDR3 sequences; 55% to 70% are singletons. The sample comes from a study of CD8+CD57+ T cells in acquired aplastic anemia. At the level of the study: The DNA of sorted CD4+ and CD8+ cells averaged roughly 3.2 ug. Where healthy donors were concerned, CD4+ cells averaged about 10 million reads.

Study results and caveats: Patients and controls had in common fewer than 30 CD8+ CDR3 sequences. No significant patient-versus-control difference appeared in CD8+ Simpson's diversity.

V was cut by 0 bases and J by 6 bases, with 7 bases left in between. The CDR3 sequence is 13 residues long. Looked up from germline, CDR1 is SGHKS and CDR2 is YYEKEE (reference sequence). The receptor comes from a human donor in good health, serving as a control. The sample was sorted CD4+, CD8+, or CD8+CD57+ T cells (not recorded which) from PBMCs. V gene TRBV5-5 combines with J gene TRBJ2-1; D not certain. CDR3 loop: CASSLEDLNEQFF. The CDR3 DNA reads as TGTGCCAGCAGCTTGGAAGACCTCAATGAGCAGTTCTTC. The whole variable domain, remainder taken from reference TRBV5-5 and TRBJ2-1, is DAGVTQSPTHLIKTRGQQVTLRCSPISGHKSVSWYQQVLGQGPQFIFQYYEKEERGRGNFPDRFSARQFPNYSSELNVNALLLGDSALYLCASSLEDLNEQFFGPGTRLTVL.